This TCR beta chain was identified during a study of control samples from healthy donors and cancer patients. Assay used: immunoSEQ multiplex PCR; TCRdb lists only in-frame clones, some missing. Of some 250,000 clones listed, about 80% were seen once; the top ten hold more than 10%. Input material: PBMCs. The sequence derives from a woman in her sixties or seventies with lung cancer.

CDR3 DNA sequence: TGTGCCAGCAGCTTAAATCAGGGACGGACTGAAGCTTTCTTT. Translating gives CASSLNQGRTEAFF. The chain couples TRBV7-3 to TRBJ1-1; a weak D match, TRBD1 (5 bases). This CDR3 has 14 residues. The germline V gene encodes CDR1 SGHTA and CDR2 FQGTGA. V dropped 1 base and J dropped 5 bases, with 11 bases sitting between them.